The rows below give T cell receptor beta chains drawn from one sample of a study of long-term antiretroviral therapy in people with HIV. TCRdb keeps only in-frame clones here, not all; method: immunoSEQ multiplex PCR. The data show more than 25,000 clones, less than 90% seen once. The sequencing here drew on unsorted PBMCs, taken 2 years after starting antiretroviral therapy. The receptors come from a man aged 45-65 years with HIV. Each CDR3 is given with its conserved first and last residue. The D gene is left open where the match is weak. Size tells how often a clone was seen (once, few, many) or the class of an expanded clone, and some rows leave it out.

j_gene: TRBJ1-5
abundance: NA
d_gene: NA
v_gene: TRBV28
CDR3aa: CASSTEISNQPQHF
CDR3nt: TGTGCCAGCAGTACAGAGATTAGCAATCAGCCCCAGCATTTT

j_gene: TRBJ2-5
abundance: NA
d_gene: NA
v_gene: TRBV19
CDR3aa: CASSIGRNQETQYF
CDR3nt: TGTGCCAGTAGTATTGGGCGGAACCAAGAGACCCAGTACTTC

j_gene: TRBJ2-1
abundance: NA
d_gene: NA
v_gene: TRBV7-9
CDR3aa: CASTPWRGNEQFF
CDR3nt: TGTGCCAGCACCCCCTGGAGGGGCAATGAGCAGTTCTTC

j_gene: TRBJ2-5
abundance: NA
d_gene: TRBD1
v_gene: TRBV28
CDR3aa: CASSSDRGWVQYF
CDR3nt: TGTGCCAGCAGTTCGGACAGGGGCTGGGTCCAGTACTTC

j_gene: TRBJ1-1
abundance: NA
d_gene: TRBD1
v_gene: TRBV18
CDR3aa: CASSLGQGRIMNTEAFF
CDR3nt: TGTGCCAGCTCACTGGGACAGGGCCGTATCATGAACACTGAAGCTTTCTTT

j_gene: TRBJ2-7
abundance: NA
d_gene: TRBD2
v_gene: TRBV27
CDR3aa: CASSSLAAVYEQYF
CDR3nt: TGTGCCAGCAGTTCACTAGCGGCGGTTTACGAGCAGTACTTC

j_gene: TRBJ1-1
abundance: NA
d_gene: TRBD1
v_gene: TRBV4-3
CDR3aa: CASSQPGGTEAFF
CDR3nt: TGCGCCAGCAGCCAACCAGGGGGCACTGAAGCTTTCTTT

j_gene: TRBJ1-5
abundance: NA
d_gene: TRBD1
v_gene: TRBV6-6
CDR3aa: CASTEGAPSNQPQHF
CDR3nt: TGTGCCAGCACTGAGGGGGCACCTAGCAATCAGCCCCAGCATTTT

j_gene: TRBJ2-1
abundance: NA
d_gene: NA
v_gene: TRBV19
CDR3aa: CASSIVGRGLGNEQFF
CDR3nt: TGTGCCAGTAGTATAGTAGGCAGGGGATTAGGAAATGAGCAGTTCTTC

j_gene: TRBJ2-3
abundance: NA
d_gene: TRBD1
v_gene: TRBV19
CDR3aa: CASRGTGRDTQYF
CDR3nt: TGTGCCAGTAGAGGGACAGGCCGAGATACGCAGTATTTT

j_gene: TRBJ1-3
abundance: NA
d_gene: NA
v_gene: TRBV6-6
CDR3aa: CASSSLSSGNTIYF
CDR3nt: TGTGCCAGCAGTTCCCTAAGTTCTGGAAACACCATATATTTT

j_gene: TRBJ1-2
abundance: NA
d_gene: NA
v_gene: TRBV5-6
CDR3aa: CASSFGQKYGYTF
CDR3nt: TGTGCCAGCAGCTTCGGACAGAAGTATGGCTACACCTTC

j_gene: TRBJ2-7
abundance: NA
d_gene: NA
v_gene: TRBV27
CDR3aa: CASSFDRSSYEQYF
CDR3nt: TGTGCCAGCAGTTTTGACAGGTCCTCCTACGAGCAGTACTTC

j_gene: TRBJ1-2
abundance: NA
d_gene: TRBD1
v_gene: TRBV5-6
CDR3aa: CASSIGQGNNYGYTF
CDR3nt: TGTGCCAGCAGCATAGGACAGGGGAATAACTATGGCTACACCTTC

j_gene: TRBJ1-4
abundance: NA
d_gene: NA
v_gene: TRBV7-9
CDR3aa: CASSPPNEKLFF
CDR3nt: TGTGCCAGCAGCCCCCCGAATGAAAAACTGTTTTTT

j_gene: TRBJ2-7
abundance: NA
d_gene: NA
v_gene: TRBV27
CDR3aa: CASIRGQHSYEQYF
CDR3nt: TGTGCCAGCATCCGCGGACAGCACTCCTACGAGCAGTACTTC

j_gene: TRBJ2-1
abundance: NA
d_gene: TRBD2
v_gene: TRBV18
CDR3aa: CASSPGRTSGYNEQFF
CDR3nt: TGTGCCAGCTCACCAGGTCGGACTAGCGGGTACAATGAGCAGTTCTTC

j_gene: TRBJ1-3
abundance: NA
d_gene: NA
v_gene: TRBV5-1
CDR3aa: CASSFDSGNTIYF
CDR3nt: TGCGCCAGCAGCTTCGACTCTGGAAACACCATATATTTT

j_gene: TRBJ2-3
abundance: NA
d_gene: NA
v_gene: TRBV2
CDR3aa: CASREEGGQYF
CDR3nt: TGTGCCAGCAGGGAAGAAGGAGGCCAGTATTTT

j_gene: TRBJ2-1
abundance: NA
d_gene: NA
v_gene: TRBV7-9
CDR3aa: CATRDLTLIF
CDR3nt: TGTGCCACCAGGGACTTAACCCTGATCTTC

j_gene: TRBJ2-3
abundance: NA
d_gene: NA
v_gene: TRBV27
CDR3aa: CASSLSGPSSRGPDTQYF
CDR3nt: TGTGCCAGCAGTTTATCGGGGCCTTCCTCCCGAGGCCCAGATACGCAGTATTTT

j_gene: TRBJ1-1
abundance: NA
d_gene: NA
v_gene: TRBV7-8
CDR3aa: CASSLPRTENTEAFF
CDR3nt: TGTGCCAGCAGCTTACCCCGGACGGAGAACACTGAAGCTTTCTTT

j_gene: TRBJ2-7
abundance: NA
d_gene: NA
v_gene: TRBV29-1
CDR3aa: CSVEERGTYYEQYF
CDR3nt: TGCAGCGTTGAAGAAAGGGGCACCTACTACGAGCAGTACTTC

j_gene: TRBJ2-7
abundance: NA
d_gene: NA
v_gene: TRBV2
CDR3aa: CASRGIDGPHEQYF
CDR3nt: TGTGCCAGCAGGGGAATCGACGGGCCCCACGAGCAGTACTTC

j_gene: TRBJ2-5
abundance: few
d_gene: NA
v_gene: TRBV19
CDR3aa: CASKVPGNQETQYF
CDR3nt: TGTGCCAGTAAGGTTCCGGGGAACCAAGAGACCCAGTACTTC

j_gene: TRBJ2-7
abundance: NA
d_gene: NA
v_gene: TRBV6-1
CDR3aa: CASSEYLASSWEQYF
CDR3nt: TGTGCCAGCAGTGAATATCTGGCCTCCAGTTGGGAGCAGTACTTC

j_gene: TRBJ2-5
abundance: NA
d_gene: TRBD2
v_gene: TRBV4-3
CDR3aa: CASSQTSGGTQYF
CDR3nt: TGCGCCAGCAGTCAGACTAGCGGAGGGACCCAGTACTTC

j_gene: TRBJ2-7
abundance: NA
d_gene: NA
v_gene: TRBV4-1
CDR3aa: CASSLGRGLREQYF
CDR3nt: TGCGCCAGCAGCCTGGGCAGGGGCCTTCGCGAGCAGTACTTC

j_gene: TRBJ2-1
abundance: NA
d_gene: NA
v_gene: TRBV5-1
CDR3aa: CASSLEVGDPEQFF
CDR3nt: TGCGCCAGCAGCTTGGAGGTGGGGGATCCTGAGCAGTTCTTC

j_gene: TRBJ2-1
abundance: NA
d_gene: NA
v_gene: TRBV7-9
CDR3aa: CASNPGYNEQFF
CDR3nt: TGTGCCAGCAACCCGGGCTACAATGAGCAGTTCTTC

j_gene: TRBJ1-1
abundance: NA
d_gene: NA
v_gene: TRBV9
CDR3aa: CASSVGGLTEAFF
CDR3nt: TGTGCCAGCAGCGTAGGGGGGCTCACTGAAGCTTTCTTT

j_gene: TRBJ2-1
abundance: NA
d_gene: NA
v_gene: TRBV9
CDR3aa: CASNSKGTSGNEQFF
CDR3nt: TGTGCCAGCAACTCCAAAGGGACTTCGGGGAATGAGCAGTTCTTC

j_gene: TRBJ2-4
abundance: NA
d_gene: TRBD2
v_gene: TRBV5-4
CDR3aa: CASSPGTSGAKNIQYF
CDR3nt: TGTGCCAGCAGCCCTGGGACTAGCGGAGCCAAAAACATTCAGTACTTC

j_gene: TRBJ2-1
abundance: NA
d_gene: NA
v_gene: TRBV6-5
CDR3aa: CASSYRGSYNEQFF
CDR3nt: TGTGCCAGCAGTTACAGGGGGTCCTACAATGAGCAGTTCTTC

j_gene: TRBJ2-7
abundance: NA
d_gene: TRBD1
v_gene: TRBV2
CDR3aa: CASKGRTGYEQYF
CDR3nt: TGTGCCAGCAAGGGAAGGACAGGCTACGAGCAGTACTTC

j_gene: TRBJ2-1
abundance: NA
d_gene: NA
v_gene: TRBV11-2
CDR3aa: CASSPTGGNEQFF
CDR3nt: TGTGCCAGCAGCCCTACAGGTGGCAATGAGCAGTTCTTC

j_gene: TRBJ1-1
abundance: NA
d_gene: NA
v_gene: TRBV9
CDR3aa: CASSTTGYTEAFF
CDR3nt: TGTGCCAGCAGCACAACAGGGTACACTGAAGCTTTCTTT

j_gene: TRBJ2-3
abundance: NA
d_gene: NA
v_gene: TRBV19
CDR3aa: CASSPGRWGTDTQYF
CDR3nt: TGTGCCAGTAGTCCGGGACGTTGGGGGACAGATACGCAGTATTTT

j_gene: TRBJ1-1
abundance: NA
d_gene: TRBD1
v_gene: TRBV10-3
CDR3aa: CAISGQGEGTEAFF
CDR3nt: TGTGCCATCAGCGGACAGGGCGAGGGCACTGAAGCTTTCTTT

j_gene: TRBJ1-1
abundance: NA
d_gene: NA
v_gene: TRBV19
CDR3aa: CASSKDGANTEAFF
CDR3nt: TGTGCCAGTAGCAAGGACGGGGCGAACACTGAAGCTTTCTTT

j_gene: TRBJ1-2
abundance: NA
d_gene: NA
v_gene: TRBV29-1
CDR3aa: CSVEGFNRDHGYTF
CDR3nt: TGCAGCGTTGAAGGGTTCAATCGAGACCATGGCTACACCTTC

j_gene: TRBJ2-5
abundance: few
d_gene: TRBD2
v_gene: TRBV27
CDR3aa: CASSLLTSGSRSTQYF
CDR3nt: TGTGCCAGCAGTTTATTGACTAGCGGGTCCCGTAGTACCCAGTACTTC